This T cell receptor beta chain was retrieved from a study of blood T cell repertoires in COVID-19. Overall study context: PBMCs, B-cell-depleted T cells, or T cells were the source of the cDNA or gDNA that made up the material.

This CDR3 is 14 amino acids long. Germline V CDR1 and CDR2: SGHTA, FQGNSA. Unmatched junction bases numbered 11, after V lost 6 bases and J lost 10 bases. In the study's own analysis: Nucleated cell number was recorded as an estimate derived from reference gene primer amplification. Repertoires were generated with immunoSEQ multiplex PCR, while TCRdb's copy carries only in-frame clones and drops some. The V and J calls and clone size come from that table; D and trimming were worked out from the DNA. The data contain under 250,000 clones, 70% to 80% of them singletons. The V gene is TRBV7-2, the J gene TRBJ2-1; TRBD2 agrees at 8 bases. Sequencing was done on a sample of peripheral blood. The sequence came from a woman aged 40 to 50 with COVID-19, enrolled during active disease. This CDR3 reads CASSPTGLVTEQFF. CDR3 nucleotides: TGTGCCAGCAGTCCGACGGGACTAGTAACGGAGCAGTTCTTC.